A single sample is the source of the 24 T cell receptor beta chains below, sequenced in a study of T cell responses to AZD1222 COVID-19 vaccine. TCRdb's copy holds only in-frame clones and misses some; the assay was immunoSEQ multiplex PCR. The table lists under 150,000 clones, roughly four fifths of them singletons. The material sequenced was peripheral blood, taken on day 0 of MenACWY control vaccination. Receptor source: an adult in good health.

The chain employs TRBV3-1 (or the pseudogene TRBV3-2) and TRBJ2-1; D possibly matches TRBD1 or TRBD2 (6 bases each). V lost 4 bases and J 2 bases, leaving 15 bases between the germline ends. Per the germline V gene, CDR1 is LGHDT and CDR2 is YNNKEL (reference sequence). There are 16 residues in the CDR3. The CDR3 bases are TGTGCCAGCAGCCCCAAAGGCGGGACAACCTACAATGAGCAGTTCTTC. Its protein product is CASSPKGGTTYNEQFF.

The gene calls are TRBV5-4 and TRBJ2-2; D is unclear. Germline loops: CDR1 SGHNT, CDR2 YYREEE (reference sequence). The germline V and J ends were trimmed by 0 bases and 4 bases, with 13 bases remaining between them. The CDR3 runs to 16 residues. CDR3 bases: TGTGCCAGCAGCTTGGGTCTGTCTCCTGGCACCGGGGAGCTGTTTTTT. It yields the protein CASSLGLSPGTGELFF.

The chain recombines TRBV5-8 with TRBJ1-2; perhaps TRBD1 as D (6 bases). The CDR3 covers 14 residues. V was trimmed by 3 bases and J by 5 bases, leaving 14 bases between them. The germline V gene encodes CDR1 SGHTS and CDR2 YDEGEE. The CDR3 DNA follows: TGTGCCAGCAGCTCGACAGGACACTATTATGGCTACACCTTC. This gives the protein CASSSTGHYYGYTF. The full variable domain, completed using reference TRBV5-8 and TRBJ1-2, is EAGVTQSPTHLIKTRGQQATLRCSPISGHTSVYWYQQALGLGLQFLLWYDEGEERNRGNFPPRFSGRQFPNYSSELNVNALELEDSALYLCASSSTGHYYGYTFGSGTRLTVV.

To note about this clone: At one of its ends the junction is not consistent with the germline gene, which may arise from a read error. The chain couples TRBV6-5 to TRBJ1-1, with D possibly being TRBD1 (6 bases). Germline V gene sequence: CDR1 MNHEY, CDR2 SVGAGI. The CDR3 sequence is 15 residues long. The chain's CDR3 is CASSLFDRLNTETFF. The CDR3 DNA sequence: TGTGCCAGCAGTCTTTTCGACAGGCTGAACACTGAAACTTTCTTT.

The V gene is TRBV5-1, the J gene TRBJ1-5; D is undetermined. Germline assignment: CDR1 SGHRS and CDR2 YFSETQ. The V end lost 0 bases, the J end lost 1 base, and 8 bases lay between the germline ends. The CDR3 loop spans 15 amino acids. This CDR3 is CASSLEGGSNQPQHF. In DNA form, the CDR3 reads TGCGCCAGCAGCTTGGAAGGAGGCAGCAATCAGCCCCAGCATTTT.

The table lists this clone with a count of one. CDR3 protein: CASRVPTQETQYF. The CDR3 DNA reads as TGTGCCAGCAGGGTCCCTACCCAAGAGACCCAGTACTTC. V and J are TRBV2 and TRBJ2-5; D remains ambiguous. The V gene lost 6 bases and the J gene lost 1 base, with 9 bases spanning the gap. Looked up from germline, CDR1 is SNHLY and CDR2 is FYNNEI. The CDR3 runs to 13 residues.

V gene TRBV5-6 combines with J gene TRBJ1-6; D is uncertain. The germline V gene encodes CDR1 SGHDT and CDR2 YYEEEE. This CDR3 has 13 amino acids. V was cut by 0 bases and J by 8 bases, with 6 bases left in between. This chain's CDR3 is CASSLVGDSPLHF. In nucleotides, the CDR3 is TGTGCCAGCAGCTTGGTTGGGGATTCACCCCTCCACTTT.

The chain employs TRBV14 and TRBJ1-2, with 7 bases fitting TRBD1. The V segment lost 2 bases and the J segment 7 bases; nucleotides outside the gene matches: 7. The CDR3 runs 14 residues. The V gene's germline CDR1 is SGHDN and CDR2 FVKESK. CDR3 nucleotides: TGTGCCAGCAGCCAAACGACAGGGTACTTTGGCTACACCTTC. Residues: CASSQTTGYFGYTF.

V gene TRBV9 combines with J gene TRBJ2-3, with 7 nucleotides matching TRBD1. CDR1 and CDR2 (germline): SGDLS, YYNGEE. The CDR3 is made up of 16 amino acids. V dropped 0 bases and J dropped 3; count of bases not matched to a gene: 7. The CDR3 sequence is CASSVEGGVRTDTQYF. CDR3 nucleotides: TGTGCCAGCAGCGTAGAAGGGGGCGTAAGGACAGATACGCAGTATTTT.

CDR3 in amino acids: CASSLYRQGMGQPQHF. The CDR3 DNA follows: TGTGCCAGTAGCCTCTACCGACAGGGTATGGGTCAGCCCCAGCATTTT. V usage is TRBV19 and J usage is TRBJ1-5; 7 bases fit TRBD1. This CDR3 contains 16 residues. CDR1 and CDR2 (germline): LNHDA, SQIVND (reference sequence). The J segment lost 6 bases and the V segment lost 6 bases, leaving 14 bases of the junction unmatched.

The rearrangement links TRBV7-8 to TRBJ1-3; D gene ambiguous. Trimming stripped 2 bases from V and 0 bases from J, with 8 bases between. Germline V gene sequence: CDR1 SGHVS, CDR2 FQNEAQ. The CDR3 consists of 15 residues. The CDR3 loop is CASSLFGTSGNTIYF. CDR3 coding DNA: TGTGCCAGCAGCTTATTCGGTACCTCTGGAAACACCATATATTTT. Drawing the rest from reference TRBV7-8 and TRBJ1-3, the complete variable domain is GAGVSQSPRYKVAKRGQDVALRCDPISGHVSLFWYQQALGQGPEFLTYFQNEAQLDKSGLPSDRFFAERPEGSVSTLKIQRTQQEDSAVYLCASSLFGTSGNTIYFGEGSWLTVV.

CDR3 nucleotide sequence: TGTGCCAGCAGTTTAGGGGGCTTCTATGGCTACACCTTC. This codes for CASSLGGFYGYTF. The V and J genes are TRBV6-5 and TRBJ1-2, with 7 bases aligning to TRBD1. V lost 4 bases to trimming and J lost 4 bases; unmatched junction nucleotides: 3. The CDR3 sequence is 13 residues long. Germline assignment: CDR1 MNHEY and CDR2 SVGAGI.

V and J are TRBV6-1 and TRBJ2-1, with D possibly being TRBD1 (5 bases). The CDR3 sequence is 15 residues long. Trimming took 6 bases from V and 4 from J, leaving 16 bases between them. Germline V gene lookup returns CDR1 MNHNS and CDR2 SASEGT. The CDR3 protein is CASSVGQGNYNEQFF. CDR3 coding DNA: TGTGCCAGCAGCGTAGGACAAGGCAATTACAATGAGCAGTTCTTC.

The V gene is TRBV14, the J gene TRBJ2-5; no definite D call. The CDR3 contains 14 residues. Per the germline V gene, CDR1 is SGHDN and CDR2 is FVKESK. V was pared by 1 base and J by 4 bases, with 10 bases between. CDR3 protein: CASSQASLVETQYF. DNA for the CDR3: TGTGCCAGCAGCCAAGCGTCCTTGGTAGAGACCCAGTACTTC.

The chain couples TRBV29-1 to TRBJ2-1; D may be TRBD2 (7 bases). V lost 5 bases to trimming and J lost 6 bases, with 20 bases between them. From germline, CDR1 is SQVTM and CDR2 ANQGSEA. This CDR3 is built from 15 residues. The CDR3 nucleotides are TGCAGCGTTCCAACGGGGGGCCACTCCGGCAATGAGCAGTTCTTC. Translation gives CSVPTGGHSGNEQFF.

This sequence joins TRBV10-3 and TRBJ1-6; D call uncertain. V was cut by 0 bases and J by 6 bases, with 9 bases left in between. The CDR3 totals 15 residues. Germline CDR1 ENHRY, CDR2 SYGVKD. The CDR3 region has the DNA TGTGCCATCAGTGAGTCGAACACGGGTAATTCACCCCTCCACTTT. This translates into CAISESNTGNSPLHF.

The V gene is TRBV7-2, the J gene TRBJ1-1, with D possibly being TRBD1 (5 bases). V gave up 3 bases and J gave up 4 bases, with 15 bases separating them. This CDR3 has 15 residues. CDR1 is SGHTA, CDR2 FQGNSA, per germline. This CDR3 reads CASSFVGGRGTEAFF. The CDR3 nucleotides read TGTGCCAGCAGCTTCGTGGGGGGGAGGGGCACTGAAGCTTTCTTT.

This chain connects TRBV3-1 (or the pseudogene TRBV3-2) to TRBJ1-2; 7 nucleotides line up with TRBD1. Germline V lookup: CDR1 LGHDT, CDR2 YNNKEL (reference sequence). This CDR3 has 18 amino acids. V lost 4 bases to trimming and J lost 0 bases; unmatched junction nucleotides: 14. CDR3 in amino acids: CASSRQGTSVHPNYGYTF. DNA of the CDR3: TGTGCCAGCAGCCGACAGGGAACGAGTGTTCACCCTAACTATGGCTACACCTTC.

V gene TRBV19 combines with J gene TRBJ2-1; 9 bases align to TRBD1. V gave up 4 bases and J gave up 9 bases; unmatched junction bases: 10. The CDR3 consists of 15 residues. Germline V CDR1 and CDR2: LNHDA, SQIVND (reference sequence). DNA for the CDR3: TGTGCCAGTAGTAAGGGACAGGGACCTTATAGTGAGCAGTTCTTC. Translation gives CASSKGQGPYSEQFF.

The chain carries TRBV6-5 and TRBJ1-6; tentatively, D is TRBD1 (6 bases). Trimming took off 2 bases at V and 9 bases at J, with 14 bases between the two ends. CDR1 MNHEY and CDR2 SVGAGI come from the germline V gene. The CDR3 is made up of 15 amino acids. CDR3 region: CASSYETGSFSPLHF. CDR3 sequence (DNA): TGTGCCAGCAGTTACGAGACAGGCAGTTTTTCACCCCTCCACTTT.

This clone was picked up a small number of times. The chain recombines TRBV28 with TRBJ2-4; no definite D call. Trimming removed 7 bases at V and 2 bases at J, with 12 bases between. The V gene's germline CDR1 is MDHEN and CDR2 SYDVKM. This CDR3 has 14 amino acids. The CDR3 DNA follows: TGTGCCAGCAATATCGGAACGACCAAAAACATTCAGTACTTC. Its translation: CASNIGTTKNIQYF.

The chain links TRBV11-1 to TRBJ2-5; 10 bases line up with TRBD1. The germline gives CDR1 SGHAT, CDR2 FQDESV (reference sequence). J lost 5 bases, V lost 4 bases, and 7 bases had no gene match. This CDR3 region has 15 residues. CDR3 sequence reads: CASSSTGTGAETQYF. The CDR3 coding sequence is TGTGCCAGCAGCTCAACCGGGACAGGGGCTGAGACCCAGTACTTC.

The chain is built from TRBV19 and TRBJ1-2; no definite D call. Trimming stripped 1 base from V and 8 bases from J, with 17 bases between. Germline V gene sequence: CDR1 LNHDA, CDR2 SQIVND (reference sequence). This CDR3 region has 15 residues. CDR3 sequence: CASSIAGRVPRGYTF. As DNA, the CDR3 is TGTGCCAGTAGTATAGCTGGCCGAGTACCTCGGGGCTACACCTTC.

This clone was detected once. This rearrangement joins TRBV6-6 to TRBJ1-2, with D uncertain. This CDR3 comprises 14 residues. V was pared by 1 base and J by 8 bases, with 14 bases between. Germline CDR1 reads MNHNY; CDR2 reads SVGAGI (reference sequence). This CDR3 reads CASSYLVINGGYTF. The CDR3 DNA sequence: TGTGCCAGCAGTTACTTGGTAATTAACGGCGGCTACACCTTC.